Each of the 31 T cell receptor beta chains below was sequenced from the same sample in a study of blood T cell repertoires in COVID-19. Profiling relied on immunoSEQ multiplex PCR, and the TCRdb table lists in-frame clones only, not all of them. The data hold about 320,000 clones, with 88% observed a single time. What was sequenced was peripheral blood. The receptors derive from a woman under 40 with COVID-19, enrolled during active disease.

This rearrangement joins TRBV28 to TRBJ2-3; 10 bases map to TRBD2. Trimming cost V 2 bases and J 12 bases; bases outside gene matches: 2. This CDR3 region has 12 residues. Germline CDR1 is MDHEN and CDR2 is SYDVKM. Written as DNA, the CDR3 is TGTGCCAGCAGTTTAGGACTAGCGGCCCAGTATTTT. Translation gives CASSLGLAAQYF.

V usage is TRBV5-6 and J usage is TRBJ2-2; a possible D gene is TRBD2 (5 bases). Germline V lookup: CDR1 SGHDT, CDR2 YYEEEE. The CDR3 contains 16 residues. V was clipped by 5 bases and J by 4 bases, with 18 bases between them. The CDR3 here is CASSYGLRQATGELFF. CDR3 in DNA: TGTGCCAGCAGTTACGGACTCCGCCAAGCCACCGGGGAGCTGTTTTTT. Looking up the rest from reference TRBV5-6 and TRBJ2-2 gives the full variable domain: DAGVTQSPTHLIKTRGQQVTLRCSPKSGHDTVSWYQQALGQGPQFIFQYYEEEERQRGNFPDRFSGHQFPNYSSELNVNALLLGDSALYLCASSYGLRQATGELFFGEGSRLTVL.

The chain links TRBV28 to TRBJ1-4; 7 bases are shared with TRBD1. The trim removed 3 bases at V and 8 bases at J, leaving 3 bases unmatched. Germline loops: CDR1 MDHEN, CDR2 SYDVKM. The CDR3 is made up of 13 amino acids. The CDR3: CASSFGRGEKLFF. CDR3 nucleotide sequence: TGTGCCAGCAGTTTTGGCAGGGGGGAAAAACTGTTTTTT.

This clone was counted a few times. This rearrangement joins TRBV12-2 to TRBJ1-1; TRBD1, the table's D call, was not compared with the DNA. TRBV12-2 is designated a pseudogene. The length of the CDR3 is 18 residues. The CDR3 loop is CASRSSAPGTGAATEAFF. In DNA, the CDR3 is TGTGCAAGTCGCTCCTCTGCCCCCGGGACAGGGGCGGCCACTGAAGCTTTCTTT.

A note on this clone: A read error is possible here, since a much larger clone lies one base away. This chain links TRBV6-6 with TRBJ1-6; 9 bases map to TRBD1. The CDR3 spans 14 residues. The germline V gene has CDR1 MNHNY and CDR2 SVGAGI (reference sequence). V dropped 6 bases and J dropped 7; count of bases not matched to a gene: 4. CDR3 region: CASSPGQGNSPLHF. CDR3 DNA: TGTGCCAGCAGCCCGGGACAGGGCAATTCACCCCTCCACTTT.

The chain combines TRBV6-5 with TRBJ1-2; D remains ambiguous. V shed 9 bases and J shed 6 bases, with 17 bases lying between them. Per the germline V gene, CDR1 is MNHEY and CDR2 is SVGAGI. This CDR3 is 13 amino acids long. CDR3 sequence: CASGRTIINGYTF. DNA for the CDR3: TGTGCCAGTGGGAGGACCATTATCAATGGCTACACCTTC.

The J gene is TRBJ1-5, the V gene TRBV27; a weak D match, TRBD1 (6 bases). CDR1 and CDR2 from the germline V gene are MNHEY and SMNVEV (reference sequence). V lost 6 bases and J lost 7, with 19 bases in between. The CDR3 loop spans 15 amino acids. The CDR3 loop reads CASSPQGSLSQPQHF. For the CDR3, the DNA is TGTGCCAGCAGCCCACAGGGATCCCTTTCCCAGCCCCAGCATTTT.

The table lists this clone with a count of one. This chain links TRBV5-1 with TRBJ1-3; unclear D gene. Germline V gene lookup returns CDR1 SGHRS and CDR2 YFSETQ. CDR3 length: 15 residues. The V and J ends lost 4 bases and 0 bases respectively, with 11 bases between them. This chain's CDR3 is CASSPRGGSGNTIYF. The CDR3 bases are TGCGCCAGCAGCCCGCGGGGAGGCTCTGGAAACACCATATATTTT.

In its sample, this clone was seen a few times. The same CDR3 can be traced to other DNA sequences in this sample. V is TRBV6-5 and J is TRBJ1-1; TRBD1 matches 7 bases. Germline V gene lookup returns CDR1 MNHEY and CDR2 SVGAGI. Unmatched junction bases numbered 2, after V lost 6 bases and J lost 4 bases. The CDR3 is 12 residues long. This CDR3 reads CASRHRGTEAFF. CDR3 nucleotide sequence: TGTGCCAGCAGACACAGGGGCACTGAAGCTTTCTTT.

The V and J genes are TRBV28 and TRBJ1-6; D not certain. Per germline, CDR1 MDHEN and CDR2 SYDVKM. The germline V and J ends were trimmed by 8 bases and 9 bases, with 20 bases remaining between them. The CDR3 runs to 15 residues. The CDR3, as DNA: TGTGCCAGCGGCCCCCTCTCCGGGAGCCCTTCACCCCTCCACTTT. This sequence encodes CASGPLSGSPSPLHF.

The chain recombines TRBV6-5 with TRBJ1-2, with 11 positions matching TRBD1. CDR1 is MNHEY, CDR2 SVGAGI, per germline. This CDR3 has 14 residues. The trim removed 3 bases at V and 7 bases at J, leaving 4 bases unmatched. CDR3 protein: CASSYTGTGGGYTF. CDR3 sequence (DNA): TGTGCCAGCAGTTATACCGGGACAGGGGGTGGCTACACCTTC.

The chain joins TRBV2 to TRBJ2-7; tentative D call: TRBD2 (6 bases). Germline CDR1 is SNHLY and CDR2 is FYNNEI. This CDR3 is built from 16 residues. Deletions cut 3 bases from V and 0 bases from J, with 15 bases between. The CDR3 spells CASSDGGTYSSYEQYV. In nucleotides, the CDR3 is TGTGCCAGCAGTGACGGGGGAACTTACAGCTCCTACGAGCAGTACGTC.

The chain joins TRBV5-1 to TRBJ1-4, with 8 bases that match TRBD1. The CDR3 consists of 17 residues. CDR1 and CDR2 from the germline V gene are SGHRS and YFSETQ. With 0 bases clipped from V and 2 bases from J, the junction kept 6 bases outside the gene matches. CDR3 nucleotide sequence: TGCGCCAGCAGCTTGGGACAGGGGACGCTGACTAATGAAAAACTGTTTTTT. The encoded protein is CASSLGQGTLTNEKLFF. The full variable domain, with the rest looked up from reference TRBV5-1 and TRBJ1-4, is KAGVTQTPRYLIKTRGQQVTLSCSPISGHRSVSWYQQTPGQGLQFLFEYFSETQRNKGNFPGRFSGRQFSNSRSEMNVSTLELGDSALYLCASSLGQGTLTNEKLFFGSGTQLSVL.

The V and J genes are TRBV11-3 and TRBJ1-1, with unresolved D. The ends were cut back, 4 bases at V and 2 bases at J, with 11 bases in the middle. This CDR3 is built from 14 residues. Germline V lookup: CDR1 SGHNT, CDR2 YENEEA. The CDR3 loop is CASSSLEGNTEAFF. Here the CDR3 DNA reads TGTGCCAGCAGCTCCCTGGAGGGAAACACTGAAGCTTTCTTT.

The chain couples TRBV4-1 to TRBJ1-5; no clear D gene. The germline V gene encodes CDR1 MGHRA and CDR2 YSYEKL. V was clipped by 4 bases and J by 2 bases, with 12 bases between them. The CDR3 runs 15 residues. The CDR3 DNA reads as TGCGCCAGCAGCCGCGGGAATGTTGGCAATCAGCCCCAGCATTTT. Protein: CASSRGNVGNQPQHF.

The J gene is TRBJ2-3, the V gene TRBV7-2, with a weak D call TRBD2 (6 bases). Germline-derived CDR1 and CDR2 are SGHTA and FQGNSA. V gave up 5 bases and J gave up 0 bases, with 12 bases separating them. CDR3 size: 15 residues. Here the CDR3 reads CASSIRGTSTDTQYF. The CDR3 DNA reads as TGTGCCAGCAGCATTCGGGGGACCAGCACAGATACGCAGTATTTT. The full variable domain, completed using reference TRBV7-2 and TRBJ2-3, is GAGVSQSPSNKVTEKGKDVELRCDPISGHTALYWYRQSLGQGLEFLIYFQGNSAPDKSGLPSDRFSAERTGGSVSTLTIQRTQQEDSAVYLCASSIRGTSTDTQYFGPGTRLTVL.

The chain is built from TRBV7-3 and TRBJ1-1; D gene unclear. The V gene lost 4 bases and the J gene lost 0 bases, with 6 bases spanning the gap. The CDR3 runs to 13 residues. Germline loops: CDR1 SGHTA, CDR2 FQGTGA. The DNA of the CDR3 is TGTGCCAGCAGCTCCGGTTTGAACACTGAAGCTTTCTTT. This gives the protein CASSSGLNTEAFF. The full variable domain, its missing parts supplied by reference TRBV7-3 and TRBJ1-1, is GAGVSQTPSNKVTEKGKYVELRCDPISGHTALYWYRQSLGQGPEFLIYFQGTGAADDSGLPNDRFFAVRPEGSVSTLKIQRTERGDSAVYLCASSSGLNTEAFFGQGTRLTVV.

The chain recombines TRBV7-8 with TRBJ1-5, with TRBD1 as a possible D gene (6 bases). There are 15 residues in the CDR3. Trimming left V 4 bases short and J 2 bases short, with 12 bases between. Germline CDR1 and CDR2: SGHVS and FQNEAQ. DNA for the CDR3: TGTGCCAGCAGCTGGGGGGGCGCGGGCAATCAGCCCCAGCATTTT. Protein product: CASSWGGAGNQPQHF.

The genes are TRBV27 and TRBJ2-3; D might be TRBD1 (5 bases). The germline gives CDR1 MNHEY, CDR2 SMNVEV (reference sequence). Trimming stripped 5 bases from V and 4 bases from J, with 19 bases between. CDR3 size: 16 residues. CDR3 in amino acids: CASSKLAQADADTQYF. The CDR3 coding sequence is TGTGCCAGCAGTAAATTAGCACAGGCCGACGCAGATACGCAGTATTTT.

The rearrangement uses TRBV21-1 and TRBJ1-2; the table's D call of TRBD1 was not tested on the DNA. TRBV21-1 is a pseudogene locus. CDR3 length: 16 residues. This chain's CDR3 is CASSKEGQGDRDGYTF. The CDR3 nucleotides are TGTGCCAGCAGCAAAGAAGGACAGGGGGATAGGGATGGCTACACCTTC.

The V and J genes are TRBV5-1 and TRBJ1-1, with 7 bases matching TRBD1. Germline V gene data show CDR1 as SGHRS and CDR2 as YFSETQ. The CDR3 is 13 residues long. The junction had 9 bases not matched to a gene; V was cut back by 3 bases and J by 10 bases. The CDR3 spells CASSSTGSRSAFF. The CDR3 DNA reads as TGCGCCAGCAGCTCGACAGGGTCTAGATCAGCTTTCTTT.

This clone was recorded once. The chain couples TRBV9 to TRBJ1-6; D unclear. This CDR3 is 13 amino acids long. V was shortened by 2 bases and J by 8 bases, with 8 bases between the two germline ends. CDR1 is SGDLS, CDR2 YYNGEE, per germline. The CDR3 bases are TGTGCCAGCAGCGTCTATATTGATTCACCCCTCCACTTT. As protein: CASSVYIDSPLHF.

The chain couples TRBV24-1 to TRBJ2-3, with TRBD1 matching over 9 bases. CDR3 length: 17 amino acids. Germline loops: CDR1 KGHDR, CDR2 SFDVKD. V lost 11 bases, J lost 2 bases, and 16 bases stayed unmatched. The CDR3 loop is CASKRPGQGYHTDTQYF. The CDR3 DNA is TGTGCCAGCAAAAGACCGGGACAGGGATATCACACAGATACGCAGTATTTT.

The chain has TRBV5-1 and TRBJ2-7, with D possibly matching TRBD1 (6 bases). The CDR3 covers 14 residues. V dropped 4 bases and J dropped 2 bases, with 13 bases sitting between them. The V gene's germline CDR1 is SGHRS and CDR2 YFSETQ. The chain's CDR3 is CASSLRGDTYEQYF. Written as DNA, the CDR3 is TGCGCCAGCAGCCTCAGGGGCGATACCTACGAGCAGTACTTC.

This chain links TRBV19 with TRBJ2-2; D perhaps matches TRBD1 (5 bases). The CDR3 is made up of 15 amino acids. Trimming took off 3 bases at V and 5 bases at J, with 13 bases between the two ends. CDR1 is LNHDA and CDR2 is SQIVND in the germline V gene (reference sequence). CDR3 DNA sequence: TGTGCCAGTAGTATGGGCAGGGATGGTACCGGGGAGCTGTTTTTT. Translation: CASSMGRDGTGELFF.

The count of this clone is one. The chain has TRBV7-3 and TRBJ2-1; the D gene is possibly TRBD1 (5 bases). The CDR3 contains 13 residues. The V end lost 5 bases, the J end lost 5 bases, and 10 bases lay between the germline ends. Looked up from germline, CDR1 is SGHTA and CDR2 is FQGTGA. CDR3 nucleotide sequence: TGTGCCAGCAGCCCAGGACATAACAATGAGCAGTTCTTC. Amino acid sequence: CASSPGHNNEQFF.

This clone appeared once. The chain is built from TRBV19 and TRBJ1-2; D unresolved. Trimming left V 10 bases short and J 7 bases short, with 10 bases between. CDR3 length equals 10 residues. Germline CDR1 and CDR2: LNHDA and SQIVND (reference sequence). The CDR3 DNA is TGTGCCACCCTTGAGGGTGGCTACACCTTC. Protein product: CATLEGGYTF.

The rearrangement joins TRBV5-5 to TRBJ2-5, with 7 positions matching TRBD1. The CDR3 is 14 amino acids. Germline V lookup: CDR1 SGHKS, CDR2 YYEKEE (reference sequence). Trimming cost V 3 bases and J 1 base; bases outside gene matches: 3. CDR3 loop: CASSSRTGQETQYF. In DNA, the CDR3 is TGTGCCAGCAGCTCTCGGACAGGCCAAGAGACCCAGTACTTC.

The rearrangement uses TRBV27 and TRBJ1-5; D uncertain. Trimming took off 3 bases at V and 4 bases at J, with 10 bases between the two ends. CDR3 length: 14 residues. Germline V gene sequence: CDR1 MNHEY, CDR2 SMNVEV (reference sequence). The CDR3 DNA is TGTGCCAGCAGTTTGACTATGGGAAATCAGCCCCAGCATTTT. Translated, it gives CASSLTMGNQPQHF.

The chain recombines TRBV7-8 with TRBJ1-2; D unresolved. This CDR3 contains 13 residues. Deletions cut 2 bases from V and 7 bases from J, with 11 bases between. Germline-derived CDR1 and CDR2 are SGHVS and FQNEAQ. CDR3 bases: TGTGCCAGCAGCTTAAACCGGGAGGCTGGCTACACCTTC. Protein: CASSLNREAGYTF.

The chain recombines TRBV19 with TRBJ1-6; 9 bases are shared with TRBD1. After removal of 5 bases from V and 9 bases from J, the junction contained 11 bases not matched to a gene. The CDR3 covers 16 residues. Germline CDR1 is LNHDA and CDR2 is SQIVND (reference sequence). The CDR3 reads CASSSNDGTGTSPLHF. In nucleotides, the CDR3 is TGTGCCAGTAGTTCCAACGATGGGACAGGGACTTCACCCCTCCACTTT.